This T cell receptor (beta chain) was captured in a study of T-cell memory formation after mild COVID-19. Across the study: The TCR clusters were mostly specific to one donor. Overall study findings and caveats: Several responding clones turned up in pre-infection memory, indicating that cross-reactive memory may have taken part. Among CD4+ contracting clones, most were CM and EM, and CD8+ ones EMRA. Clones shrinking between day 15 and 85 showed a balanced CD4/CD8 split, and those that grew later tilted toward CD4+.

MiXCR, applied by TCRdb to the 5' RACE reads, yields one record per CDR3 protein. The sample holds fewer than 50,000 distinct CDR3 sequences; roughly 7% are singletons and the top ten take approximately 1.5%. For this clonotype: Its antigen remains unidentified.

The origin of this receptor is a man aged 18 to 35 who had mild COVID-19 (a few samples of this study predate the infection). Cell type and time point are not known. The sample taken for sequencing was PBMCs or a T cell subset sorted from them (not recorded which).

This chain's CDR3 is CSATGTTGGSPLHF. DNA for the CDR3: TGCAGTGCAACCGGGACGACTGGAGGCTCACCCCTCCACTTT. The J gene is TRBJ1-6, the V gene TRBV20-1, with D perhaps matching TRBD1 (5 bases). Germline values: CDR1 DFQATT, CDR2 SNEGSKA (reference sequence). CDR3 length: 14 amino acids. The V and J ends lost 6 bases and 10 bases respectively, with 19 bases between them.